The 19 T cell receptor beta chains below come from one sample, sequenced in a study of cytomegalovirus exposure and HLA in healthy donors (dated by TCRdb to about 2017). The library was built by means of the immunoSEQ multiplex PCR assay. For the multiplex PCR, a mixture combining 60 forward primers for TCR Vbeta segments and 13 reverse primers for TCR Jbeta segments was used. In its TCRdb copy, this immuneACCESS table keeps in-frame sequences only and misses some clones. Where compared with another copy, unresolved V genes explain less than half of these, and the others have no known cause. Counted in this sample were approximately 150,000 clones; around 70% of them appeared once. The ten biggest clones cover approximately 2% of the sample. Sequenced input: PBMCs. Source of these receptors: a man in his forties in good health and CMV-seronegative.

This chain uses TRBV10-3 with TRBJ2-7, with 7 positions matching TRBD1. V shed 2 bases and J 2 bases; nucleotides not matched to a gene: 3. Germline CDR1 reads ENHRY; CDR2 reads SYGVKD. There are 14 residues in the CDR3. The CDR3 reads CAISEGTAPYEQYF. Here the CDR3 DNA reads TGTGCCATCAGTGAGGGGACAGCGCCCTACGAGCAGTACTTC.

The chain uses TRBV28 and TRBJ2-6, with no clear D. The ends were cut back, 4 bases at V and 0 bases at J, with 7 bases in the middle. This CDR3 spans 15 amino acids. From germline, CDR1 is MDHEN and CDR2 SYDVKM. CDR3 nucleotides: TGTGCCAGCAGTTATGACAACTCTGGGGCCAACGTCCTGACTTTC. Protein: CASSYDNSGANVLTF.

CDR3 amino acids: CASSLVGGGRTDTQYF. The CDR3 DNA reads as TGTGCCAGCAGCTTAGTAGGCGGGGGTCGGACAGATACGCAGTATTTT. The rearrangement joins TRBV7-2 to TRBJ2-3; 7 nucleotides agree with TRBD2. The germline gives CDR1 SGHTA, CDR2 FQGNSA. This CDR3 region has 16 residues. Germline trimming cut 1 base from V and 3 bases from J; bases unmatched to any gene: 7. The complete variable domain, with remaining parts taken from reference TRBV7-2 and TRBJ2-3, reads GAGVSQSPSNKVTEKGKDVELRCDPISGHTALYWYRQSLGQGLEFLIYFQGNSAPDKSGLPSDRFSAERTGGSVSTLTIQRTQQEDSAVYLCASSLVGGGRTDTQYFGPGTRLTVL.

This sequence joins TRBV27 and TRBJ2-7; 9 bases fit TRBD1. V lost 2 bases, J lost 0 bases, and 11 bases stayed unmatched. CDR3 length: 18 amino acids. Looked up from germline, CDR1 is MNHEY and CDR2 is SMNVEV (reference sequence). This CDR3 reads CASSLRGWGTGSSYEQYF. CDR3 DNA: TGTGCCAGCAGTTTAAGGGGTTGGGGGACAGGGAGCTCCTACGAGCAGTACTTC.

The chain has TRBV5-4 and TRBJ2-7; D possibly corresponds to TRBD1 (6 bases). CDR3 length: 14 amino acids. The V gene's germline CDR1 is SGHNT and CDR2 YYREEE (reference sequence). The ends were cut back, 0 bases at V and 4 bases at J, with 11 bases in the middle. The CDR3 here is CASSLAQGPYEQYF. CDR3 bases: TGTGCCAGCAGCTTGGCGCAGGGGCCTTACGAGCAGTACTTC. Combining the CDR3 with reference TRBV5-4 and TRBJ2-7 gives the whole variable domain ETGVTQSPTHLIKTRGQQVTLRCSSQSGHNTVSWYQQALGQGPQFIFQYYREEENGRGNFPPRFSGLQFPNYSSELNVNALELDDSALYLCASSLAQGPYEQYFGPGTRLTVT.

The chain combines TRBV5-8 with TRBJ1-5; D gene unclear. The V end was cut by 5 bases, the J end by 7 bases, with 16 bases between. The CDR3 covers 14 residues. The V gene's germline CDR1 is SGHTS and CDR2 YDEGEE. The CDR3 loop reads CASSLRVAYQPQHF. CDR3 sequence (DNA): TGTGCCAGCAGTTTGCGTGTGGCTTACCAGCCCCAGCATTTT.

The chain joins TRBV4-1 to TRBJ1-2, with TRBD1 as a possible D gene (5 bases). CDR3 length equals 14 residues. V gave up 8 bases and J gave up 1 base, with 14 bases separating them. Germline V gene sequence: CDR1 MGHRA, CDR2 YSYEKL. The CDR3 nucleotides are TGCGCCAGCGTGCTCGACAGACTTAACTATGGCTACACCTTC. Encoded protein: CASVLDRLNYGYTF.

CDR3 DNA sequence: TGCGCCAGCAGTGAGCCGGACAGGGGACGTGGCTACACCTTC. It is translated as CASSEPDRGRGYTF. V usage is TRBV10-2 and J usage is TRBJ1-2; TRBD1 matches 9 bases. This CDR3 is 14 amino acids long. The J segment lost 7 bases and the V segment lost 2 bases, leaving 5 bases of the junction unmatched. CDR1 and CDR2 (germline): WSHSY, SAAADI.

The chain recombines TRBV4-3 with TRBJ2-7; TRBD1 matches at 10 bases. The CDR3 totals 15 residues. J lost 2 bases, V lost 4 bases, and 5 bases had no gene match. Germline CDR1 is LGHNA and CDR2 is YSLEER. In nucleotides, the CDR3 is TGCGCCAGCAGCCTGGGGACAGGGGCCGCCTACGAGCAGTACTTC. Its protein product is CASSLGTGAAYEQYF.

V is TRBV7-9 and J is TRBJ2-3, with 7 bases matching TRBD1. CDR3 length equals 18 residues. Germline loops: CDR1 SEHNR, CDR2 FQNEAQ (reference sequence). V trimming: 5 bases; J trimming: 8 bases; junction bases outside the gene matches: 22. The CDR3 region is CASSRASPTGPNKGTQYF. In nucleotides, the CDR3 is TGTGCCAGCAGCCGCGCCTCCCCGACAGGGCCGAATAAGGGTACGCAGTATTTT.

This sequence joins TRBV4-1 and TRBJ2-5; 8 nucleotides line up with TRBD1. This CDR3 comprises 14 residues. From germline, CDR1 is MGHRA and CDR2 YSYEKL. Unmatched junction bases numbered 4, after V lost 0 bases and J lost 7 bases. The CDR3 DNA sequence: TGCGCCAGCAGCCAAGATTCAGGGACAGGGACCCAGTACTTC. It specifies CASSQDSGTGTQYF.

This chain links TRBV4-1 with TRBJ1-5, with D possibly TRBD1 on 6 matching bases. The CDR3 contains 18 residues. Trimming cost V 1 base and J 2 bases, with 18 bases left between them. The germline V gene has CDR1 MGHRA and CDR2 YSYEKL. CDR3 loop: CASSQGTAGELGNQPQHF. For the CDR3, the DNA is TGCGCCAGCAGCCAAGGAACGGCAGGGGAGTTAGGCAATCAGCCCCAGCATTTT.

This chain connects TRBV6-5 to TRBJ2-2; weak D call: TRBD1 (5 bases). The germline CDR1 and CDR2 sequences are MNHEY and SVGAGI. The CDR3 has 13 amino acids. V lost 6 bases, J lost 6 bases, and 11 bases lay in between. The CDR3 region has the DNA TGTGCCAGCAGCCCAGGACAATCCGGGGAGCTGTTTTTT. This translates into CASSPGQSGELFF.

This clone showed up just a few times. The J gene is TRBJ2-7, the V gene TRBV28, with D possibly being TRBD1 (6 bases). The CDR3 sequence is 16 residues long. Germline V gives CDR1 MDHEN, CDR2 SYDVKM. Trimming removed 5 bases from V and 2 bases from J, with 19 bases in between. CDR3 DNA sequence: TGTGCCAGCAGTCCACCCCGGGACACGAGAACCTACGAGCAGTACTTC. Its protein is CASSPPRDTRTYEQYF.

The chain couples TRBV9 to TRBJ1-5; 9 bases fit TRBD1. V lost 4 bases, J lost 6 bases, and 8 bases stayed unmatched. The CDR3 consists of 15 residues. CDR1 and CDR2 (germline): SGDLS, YYNGEE. The CDR3 loop reads CASSPSGQGRQPQHF. As DNA, the CDR3 is TGTGCCAGCAGCCCCTCGGGACAGGGACGTCAGCCCCAGCATTTT. The variable domain in full, completed from reference TRBV9 and TRBJ1-5, reads DSGVTQTPKHLITATGQRVTLRCSPRSGDLSVYWYQQSLDQGLQFLIQYYNGEERAKGNILERFSAQQFPDLHSELNLSSLELGDSALYFCASSPSGQGRQPQHFGDGTRLSIL.

CDR3 DNA sequence: TGTGCCAGTATCACCGCGTCGAACACCGGGGAGCTGTTTTTT. This gives the protein CASITASNTGELFF. V is TRBV19 and J is TRBJ2-2, with D uncertain. The CDR3 runs to 14 residues. Germline-derived CDR1 and CDR2 are LNHDA and SQIVND (reference sequence). The V gene lost 7 bases and the J gene lost 0 bases, with 9 bases spanning the gap.

The chain recombines TRBV5-5 with TRBJ1-2, with 9 bases matching TRBD1. CDR1 is SGHKS and CDR2 is YYEKEE in the germline V gene (reference sequence). This CDR3 has 15 amino acids. Losses at the gene ends were 1 base for V and 4 bases for J; bases not matched to a gene: 5. The CDR3 here is CASSLRDRVFYGYTF. CDR3 DNA sequence: TGTGCCAGCAGCTTGAGGGACAGGGTCTTCTATGGCTACACCTTC.

The chain carries TRBV9 and TRBJ2-1; D possibly corresponds to TRBD2 (6 bases). This CDR3 region has 16 residues. Germline CDR1 and CDR2: SGDLS and YYNGEE. Trimming took off 4 bases at V and 7 bases at J, with 21 bases between the two ends. This CDR3 reads CASSRGAGTPENEQFF. The CDR3, as DNA: TGTGCCAGCAGCCGAGGTGCCGGGACTCCGGAGAATGAGCAGTTCTTC.

The genes are TRBV10-3 and TRBJ1-4; 8 positions match TRBD1. Germline trimming cut 8 bases from V and 8 bases from J; bases unmatched to any gene: 13. The germline gives CDR1 ENHRY, CDR2 SYGVKD. The CDR3 contains 15 residues. For the CDR3, the DNA is TGTGCCATCCGCCCCGGACAGGGTGGGGTCGAAAAACTGTTTTTT. Its translation is CAIRPGQGGVEKLFF.